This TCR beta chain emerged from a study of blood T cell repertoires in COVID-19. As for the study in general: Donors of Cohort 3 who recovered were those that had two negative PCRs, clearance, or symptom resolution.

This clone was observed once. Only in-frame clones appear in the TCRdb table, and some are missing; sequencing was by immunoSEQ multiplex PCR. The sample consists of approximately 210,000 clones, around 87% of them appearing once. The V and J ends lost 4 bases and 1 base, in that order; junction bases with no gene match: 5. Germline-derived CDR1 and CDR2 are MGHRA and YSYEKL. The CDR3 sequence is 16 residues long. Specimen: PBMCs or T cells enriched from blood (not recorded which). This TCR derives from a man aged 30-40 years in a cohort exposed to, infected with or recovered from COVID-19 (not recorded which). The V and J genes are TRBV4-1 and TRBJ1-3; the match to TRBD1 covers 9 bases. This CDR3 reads CASSPRDRDSGNTIYF. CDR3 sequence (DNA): TGCGCCAGCAGCCCACGGGACAGGGATTCTGGAAACACCATATATTTT.